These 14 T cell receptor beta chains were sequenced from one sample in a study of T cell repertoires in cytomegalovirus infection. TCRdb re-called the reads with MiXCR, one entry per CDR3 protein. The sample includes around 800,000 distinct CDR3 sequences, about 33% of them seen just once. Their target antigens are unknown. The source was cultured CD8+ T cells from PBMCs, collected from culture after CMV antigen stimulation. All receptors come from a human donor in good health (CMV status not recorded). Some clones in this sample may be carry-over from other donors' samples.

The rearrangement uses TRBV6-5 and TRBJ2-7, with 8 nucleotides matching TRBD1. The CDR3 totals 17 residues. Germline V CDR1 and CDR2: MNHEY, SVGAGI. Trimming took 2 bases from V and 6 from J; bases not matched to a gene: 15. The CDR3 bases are TGTGCCAGCAGTTACCCTACCCTGGGACAGGTGCGAGGCGAGCAGTACTTC. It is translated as CASSYPTLGQVRGEQYF.

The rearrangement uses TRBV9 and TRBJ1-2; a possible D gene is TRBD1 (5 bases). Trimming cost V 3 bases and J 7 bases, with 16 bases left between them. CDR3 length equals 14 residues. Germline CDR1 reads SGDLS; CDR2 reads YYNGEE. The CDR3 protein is CASSGPRGNSGYTF. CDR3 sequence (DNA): TGTGCCAGCAGCGGCCCTAGGGGCAATAGTGGCTACACCTTC. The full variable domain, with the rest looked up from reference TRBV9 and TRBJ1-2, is DSGVTQTPKHLITATGQRVTLRCSPRSGDLSVYWYQQSLDQGLQFLIQYYNGEERAKGNILERFSAQQFPDLHSELNLSSLELGDSALYFCASSGPRGNSGYTFGSGTRLTVV.

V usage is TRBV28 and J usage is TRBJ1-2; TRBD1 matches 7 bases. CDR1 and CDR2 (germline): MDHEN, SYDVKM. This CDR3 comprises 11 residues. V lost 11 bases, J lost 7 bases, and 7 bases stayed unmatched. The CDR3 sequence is CAGRQGGGYTF. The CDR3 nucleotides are TGTGCCGGGAGACAGGGTGGTGGCTACACCTTC.

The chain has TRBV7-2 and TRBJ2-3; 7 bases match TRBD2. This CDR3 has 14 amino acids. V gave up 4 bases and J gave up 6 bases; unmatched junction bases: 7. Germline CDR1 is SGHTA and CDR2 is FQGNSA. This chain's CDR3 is CASSYSGWGDTQYF. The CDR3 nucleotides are TGTGCCAGCAGCTATAGCGGGTGGGGCGATACGCAGTATTTT.

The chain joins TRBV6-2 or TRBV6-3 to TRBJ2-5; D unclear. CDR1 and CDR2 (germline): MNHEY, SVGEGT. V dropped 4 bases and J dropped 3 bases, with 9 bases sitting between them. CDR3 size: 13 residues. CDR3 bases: TGTGCCAGCAGTTCGCTGGCTAAAGAGACCCAGTACTTC. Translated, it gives CASSSLAKETQYF.

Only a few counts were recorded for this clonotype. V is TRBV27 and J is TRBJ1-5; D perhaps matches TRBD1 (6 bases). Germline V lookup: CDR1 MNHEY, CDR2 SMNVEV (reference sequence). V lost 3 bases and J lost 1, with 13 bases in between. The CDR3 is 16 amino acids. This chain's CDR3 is CASSFGGGRSNQPQHF. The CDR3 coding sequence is TGTGCCAGCAGTTTTGGGGGGGGCAGGAGCAATCAGCCCCAGCATTTT.

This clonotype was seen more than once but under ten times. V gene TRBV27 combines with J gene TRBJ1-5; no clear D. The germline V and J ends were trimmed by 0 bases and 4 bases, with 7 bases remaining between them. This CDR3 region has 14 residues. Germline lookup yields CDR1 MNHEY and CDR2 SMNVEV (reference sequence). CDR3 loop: CASSLSHYNQPQHF. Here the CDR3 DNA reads TGTGCCAGCAGTTTATCTCATTATAATCAGCCCCAGCATTTT.

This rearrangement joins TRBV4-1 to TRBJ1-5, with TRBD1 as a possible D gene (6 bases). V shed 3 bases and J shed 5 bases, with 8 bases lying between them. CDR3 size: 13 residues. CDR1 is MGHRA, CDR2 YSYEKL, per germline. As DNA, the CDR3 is TGCGCCAGCAGCCATCCAGGGGATCAGCCCCAGCATTTT. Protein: CASSHPGDQPQHF.

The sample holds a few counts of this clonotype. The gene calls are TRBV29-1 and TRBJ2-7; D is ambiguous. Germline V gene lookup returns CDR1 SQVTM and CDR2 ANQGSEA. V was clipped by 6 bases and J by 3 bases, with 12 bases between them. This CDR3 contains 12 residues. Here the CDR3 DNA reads TGCAGCGTCGCACTTTATAACTACGAGCAGTACGTC. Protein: CSVALYNYEQYV.

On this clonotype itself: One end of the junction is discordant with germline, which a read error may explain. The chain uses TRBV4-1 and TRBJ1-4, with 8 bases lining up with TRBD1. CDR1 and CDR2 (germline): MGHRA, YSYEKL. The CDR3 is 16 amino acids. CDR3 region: CASSHSMTGANEKLFF. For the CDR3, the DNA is TGTGCCAGCAGCCACTCTATGACAGGGGCTAATGAAAAACTGTTTTTT.

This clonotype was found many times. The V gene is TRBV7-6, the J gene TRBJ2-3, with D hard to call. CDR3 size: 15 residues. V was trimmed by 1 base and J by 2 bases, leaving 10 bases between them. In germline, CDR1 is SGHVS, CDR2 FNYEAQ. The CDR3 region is CASSLVPLPTDTQYF. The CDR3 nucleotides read TGTGCCAGCAGCTTAGTCCCCCTGCCCACAGATACGCAGTATTTT.

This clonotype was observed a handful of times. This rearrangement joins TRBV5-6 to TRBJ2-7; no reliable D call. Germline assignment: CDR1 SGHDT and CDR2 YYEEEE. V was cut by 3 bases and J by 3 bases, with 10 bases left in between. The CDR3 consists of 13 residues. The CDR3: CASSSLEYYEQYF. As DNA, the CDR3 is TGTGCCAGCAGCTCGCTAGAATACTACGAGCAGTACTTC.

Here the CDR3 DNA reads TGTGCCAGCAGCATACAGGGGTCAGGATGGGGAAACACCATATATTTT. This sequence encodes CASSIQGSGWGNTIYF. This chain links TRBV6-5 with TRBJ1-3; 7 bases are a match to TRBD1. V was clipped by 6 bases and J by 4 bases; unmatched bases: 12. Germline V gene lookup returns CDR1 MNHEY and CDR2 SVGAGI. The CDR3 contains 16 residues.

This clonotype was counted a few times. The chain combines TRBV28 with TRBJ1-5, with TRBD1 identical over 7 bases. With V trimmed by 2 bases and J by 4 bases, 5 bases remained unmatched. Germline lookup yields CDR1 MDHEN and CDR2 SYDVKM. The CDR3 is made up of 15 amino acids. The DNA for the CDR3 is TGTGCCAGCAGTTTACGGAAACAGGGGAATCAGCCCCAGCATTTT. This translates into CASSLRKQGNQPQHF.